This T cell receptor beta chain comes out of a study of human T cells and chemical hapten exposure. This clonotype was counted many times. The time point is: patch test 2, 6 weeks after DPC sensitization. The sample's treatment: therapeutic diphenylcyclopropenone sensitization with weekly scalp DPC. Unique molecular identifiers were attached to individual cDNA molecules within the library. TCRdb reprocessed the RACE reads with MiXCR, giving one entry per CDR3 protein. The sample consists of some 84,000 distinct CDR3 sequences, 8.5% to 12% of them appearing once. This CDR3 is 14 amino acids long. V gave up 4 bases and J gave up 9 bases; unmatched junction bases: 4. Germline lookup yields CDR1 LGHDT and CDR2 YNNKEL (reference sequence).

The rearrangement uses TRBV3-1 and TRBJ2-1, with 12 positions matching TRBD1. The receptor was derived from a woman in her forties or fifties with alopecia areata. Some clones in this sample may be carry-over from other donors' samples. Sequences were derived from whole blood, sampled in connection with sensitization to the hapten diphenylcyclopropenone (DPC). The CDR3 nucleotides are TGTGCCAGCAGCCCGGGACAGGGGGCGTTTGAGCAGTTCTTC. It specifies CASSPGQGAFEQFF.